Presented here are 2 T cell receptor beta chains from one specimen sequenced in a study of blood T cell repertoires in COVID-19. The data were produced by immunoSEQ multiplex PCR, yet TCRdb's version contains in-frame clones alone and is incomplete. The sample contains about 240,000 clones, 84% of which appear only once. Source material: peripheral blood. These receptors were obtained from a man aged 50 to 59 with acute or convalescent COVID-19.

This clone was seen once. This chain connects TRBV5-1 to TRBJ2-7; 7 bases fit TRBD1. Germline assignment: CDR1 SGHRS and CDR2 YFSETQ. This CDR3 is 15 amino acids long. The ends lost 4 bases at V and 5 bases at J; junction bases unmatched: 12. The CDR3 loop reads CASSAGTAGVDEQYF. DNA of the CDR3: TGCGCCAGCAGCGCCGGGACAGCTGGAGTTGACGAGCAGTACTTC.

The chain employs TRBV28 and TRBJ1-2; possible D gene TRBD1, 5 bases. Germline V gene lookup returns CDR1 MDHEN and CDR2 SYDVKM. The CDR3 covers 12 residues. With 11 bases removed from V and 3 bases from J, the gap between germline ends came to 13 bases. CDR3 sequence (DNA): TGTGCCGCGGGGGGGACGGACTATGGCTACACCTTC. This translates into CAAGGTDYGYTF.